This paragraph reports one T cell receptor (beta chain). Which antigen it targets is not known. It has no much larger one-base neighbor in the sample; base qualities were not kept. This record belongs to a study of control samples from healthy donors and cancer patients (dated by TCRdb to the early 2020s). Receptor libraries were prepared by the immunoSEQ multiplex PCR assay. TCRdb holds this immuneACCESS table with in-frame rearrangements only. Some clones are missing; in checked studies, unresolved V genes explain under half, and the rest has no known cause. This sample gives 150,000 to 200,000 clones in total; roughly 92% of them show up just once. Around 1.4% of the sample goes to the ten largest clones. The sample was blood. The receptor was derived from a man aged 25-45 years in good health.

The nucleotide sequence reads TGCGCCAGCAGCCTGGGACAGGTCGATTCACCCCTCCACTTT. This is translated as CASSLGQVDSPLHF. The chain couples TRBV5-1 to TRBJ1-6, with TRBD1 matching 8 junction bases. CDR1 and CDR2 were assigned from the germline V gene as SGHRS and YFSETQ. The CDR3 runs 14 residues from the cysteine to the phenylalanine. The read is trimmed to its CDR3 DNA, 42 bases read in frame from base 1. The junction shows trimming of 4 bases on V and 8 bases on J, and the gene matches do not reach 5 bases of it.